The 2 T cell receptor beta chains presented below share a single source sample, sequenced in a study of shared clonotypes between healthy human individuals. As defined, naive CD8 cells were CD45RO-negative and positively selected for CCR7, with terminally differentiated effector memory CD45RA+ cells excluded. Sequencing used immunoSEQ multiplex PCR; TCRdb keeps in-frame clones, though not all of them. The table includes about 550,000 clones, nearly 97% detected once. Sequencing used naive CD8+ T cells sorted from blood. The receptors stem from a woman aged 30 to 39 in good health.

This clone has just a few counts. The rearrangement links TRBV19 to TRBJ1-5, with D hard to call. Germline-derived CDR1 and CDR2 are LNHDA and SQIVND (reference sequence). V dropped 0 bases and J dropped 5 bases, with 8 bases sitting between them. The CDR3 is made up of 14 amino acids. CDR3 sequence reads: CASSIDLEDQPQHF. For the CDR3, the DNA is TGTGCCAGTAGTATAGATCTCGAGGATCAGCCCCAGCATTTT.

V usage is TRBV18 and J usage is TRBJ2-3; D not resolved. V shed 3 bases and J shed 14 bases, with 6 bases lying between them. Germline lookup yields CDR1 KGHSH and CDR2 LQKENI. This CDR3 has 9 residues. This chain's CDR3 is CASSPNGYF. The DNA of the CDR3 is TGTGCCAGCTCACCTAACGGGTATTTT. Looking up the rest from reference TRBV18 and TRBJ2-3 gives the full variable domain: NAGVMQNPRHLVRRRGQEARLRCSPMKGHSHVYWYRQLPEEGLKFMVYLQKENIIDESGMPKERFSAEFPKEGPSILRIQQVVRGDSAAYFCASSPNGYFGPGTRLTVL.